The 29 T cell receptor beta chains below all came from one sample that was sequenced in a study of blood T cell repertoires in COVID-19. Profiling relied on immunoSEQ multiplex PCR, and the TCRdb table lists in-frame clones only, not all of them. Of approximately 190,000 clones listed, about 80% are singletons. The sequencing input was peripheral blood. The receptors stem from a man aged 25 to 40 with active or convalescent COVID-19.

CDR3 amino acids: CASSLNLGRVSYEQYV. The CDR3 nucleotides read TGTGCCAGCAGTTTAAATCTCGGGAGGGTATCCTACGAGCAGTACGTC. J is TRBJ2-7 and V is TRBV28; 8 bases agree with TRBD2. Germline CDR1 reads MDHEN; CDR2 reads SYDVKM. CDR3 length: 16 residues. The J segment lost 1 base and the V segment lost 2 bases, leaving 7 bases of the junction unmatched.

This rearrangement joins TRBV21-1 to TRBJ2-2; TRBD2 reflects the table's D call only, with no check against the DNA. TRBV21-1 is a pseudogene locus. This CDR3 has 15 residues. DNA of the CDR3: TGTGCCAGCAGCAAAGGCGAATCGAACACCGGGGAGCTGTTTTTT. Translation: CASSKGESNTGELFF.

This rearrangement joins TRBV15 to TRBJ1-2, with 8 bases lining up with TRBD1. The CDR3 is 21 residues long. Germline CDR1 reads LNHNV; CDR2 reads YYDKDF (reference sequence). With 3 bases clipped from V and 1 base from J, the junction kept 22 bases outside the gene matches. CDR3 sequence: CATSSSKLKTGATKFNYGYTF. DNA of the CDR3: TGTGCCACCAGCAGCTCCAAACTAAAGACAGGGGCGACAAAATTTAACTATGGCTACACCTTC.

CDR3: CASSYSEGATEAFF. In DNA form, the CDR3 reads TGTGCCAGCAGTTACTCGGAAGGGGCCACTGAAGCTTTCTTT. The J gene is TRBJ1-1, the V gene TRBV6-6; the D gene is possibly TRBD1 (5 bases). The CDR3 is 14 amino acids. V lost 0 bases and J lost 4, with 9 bases in between. Germline CDR1 is MNHNY and CDR2 is SVGAGI (reference sequence).

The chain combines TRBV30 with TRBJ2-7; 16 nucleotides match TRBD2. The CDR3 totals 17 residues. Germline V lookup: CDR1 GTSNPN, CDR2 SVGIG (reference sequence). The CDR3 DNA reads TGTGCCTGGGACGAAAAGGGTTCCGGGACTAGCGGGGGGGGGATCGGCGTC. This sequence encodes CAWDEKGSGTSGGGIGV.

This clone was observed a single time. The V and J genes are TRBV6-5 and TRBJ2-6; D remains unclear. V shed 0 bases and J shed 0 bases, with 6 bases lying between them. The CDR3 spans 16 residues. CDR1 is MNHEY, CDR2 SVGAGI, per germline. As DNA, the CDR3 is TGTGCCAGCAGTTACTCCTATAGCTCTGGGGCCAACGTCCTGACTTTC. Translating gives CASSYSYSSGANVLTF.

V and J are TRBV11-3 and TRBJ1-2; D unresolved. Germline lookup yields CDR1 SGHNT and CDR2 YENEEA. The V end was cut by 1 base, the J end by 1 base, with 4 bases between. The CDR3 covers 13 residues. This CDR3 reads CASSLANNYGYTF. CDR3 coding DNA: TGTGCCAGCAGCTTAGCCAATAACTATGGCTACACCTTC.

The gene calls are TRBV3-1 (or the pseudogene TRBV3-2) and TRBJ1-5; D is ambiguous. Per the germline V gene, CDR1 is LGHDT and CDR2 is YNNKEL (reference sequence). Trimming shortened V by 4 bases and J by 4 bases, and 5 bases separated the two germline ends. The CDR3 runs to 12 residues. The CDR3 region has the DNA TGTGCCAGCAGCCCCGGGAATCAGCCCCAGCATTTT. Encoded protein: CASSPGNQPQHF.

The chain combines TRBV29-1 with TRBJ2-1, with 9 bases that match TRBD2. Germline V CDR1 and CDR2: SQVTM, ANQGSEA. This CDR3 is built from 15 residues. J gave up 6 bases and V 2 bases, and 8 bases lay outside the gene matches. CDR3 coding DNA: TGCAGCGTTGAAAGCGGGGGGCCCGTTTCCAATGAGCAGTTCTTC. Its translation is CSVESGGPVSNEQFF.

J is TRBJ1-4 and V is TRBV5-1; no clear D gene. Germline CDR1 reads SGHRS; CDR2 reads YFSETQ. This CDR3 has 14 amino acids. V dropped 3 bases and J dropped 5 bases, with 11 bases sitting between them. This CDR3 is CASSSGIGNEKLFF. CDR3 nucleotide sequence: TGCGCCAGCAGCTCGGGAATAGGGAATGAAAAACTGTTTTTT.

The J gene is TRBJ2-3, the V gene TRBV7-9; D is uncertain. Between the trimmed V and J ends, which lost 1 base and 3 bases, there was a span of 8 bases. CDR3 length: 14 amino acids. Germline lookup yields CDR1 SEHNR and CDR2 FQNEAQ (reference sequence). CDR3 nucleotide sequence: TGTGCCAGCAGCTTAGAGAGGATTACAGATACGCAGTATTTT. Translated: CASSLERITDTQYF.

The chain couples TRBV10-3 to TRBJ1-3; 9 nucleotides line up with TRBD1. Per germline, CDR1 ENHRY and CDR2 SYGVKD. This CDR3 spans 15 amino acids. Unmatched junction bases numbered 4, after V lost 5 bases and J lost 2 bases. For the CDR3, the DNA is TGTGCCATCAGTAAACAGGGGGCACCTGGAAACACCATATATTTT. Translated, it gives CAISKQGAPGNTIYF.

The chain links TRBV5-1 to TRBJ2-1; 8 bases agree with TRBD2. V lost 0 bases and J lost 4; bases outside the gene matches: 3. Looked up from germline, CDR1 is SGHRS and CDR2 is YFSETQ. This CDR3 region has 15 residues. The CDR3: CASSLAGGLYNEQFF. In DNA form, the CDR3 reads TGCGCCAGCAGCTTGGCGGGGGGGCTATACAATGAGCAGTTCTTC.

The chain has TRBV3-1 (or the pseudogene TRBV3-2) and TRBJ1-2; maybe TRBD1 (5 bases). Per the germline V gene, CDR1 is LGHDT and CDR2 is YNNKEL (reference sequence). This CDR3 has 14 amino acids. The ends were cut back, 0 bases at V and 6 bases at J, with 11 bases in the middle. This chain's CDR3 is CASSQDGGMDGYTF. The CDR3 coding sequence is TGTGCCAGCAGCCAAGACGGGGGGATGGATGGCTACACCTTC.

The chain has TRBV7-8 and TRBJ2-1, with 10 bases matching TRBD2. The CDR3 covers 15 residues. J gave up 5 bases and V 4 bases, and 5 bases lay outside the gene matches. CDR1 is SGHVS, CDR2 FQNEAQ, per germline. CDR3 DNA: TGTGCCAGCAGCTCCCTAGCGGGAGTTGACAATGAGCAGTTCTTC. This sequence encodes CASSSLAGVDNEQFF.

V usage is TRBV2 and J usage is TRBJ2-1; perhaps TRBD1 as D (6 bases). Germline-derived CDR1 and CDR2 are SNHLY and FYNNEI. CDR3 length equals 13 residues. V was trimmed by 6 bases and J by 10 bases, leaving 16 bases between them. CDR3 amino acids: CASSPTGSGEQFF. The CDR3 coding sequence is TGTGCCAGCAGCCCCACAGGGTCCGGGGAGCAGTTCTTC.

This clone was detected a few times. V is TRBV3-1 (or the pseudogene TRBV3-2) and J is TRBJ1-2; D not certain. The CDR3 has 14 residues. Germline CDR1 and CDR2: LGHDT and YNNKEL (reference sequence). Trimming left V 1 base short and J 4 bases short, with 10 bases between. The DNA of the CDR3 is TGTGCCAGCAGCCAAGGGGTCGGGATCTATGGCTACACCTTC. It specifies CASSQGVGIYGYTF.

The CDR3 reads CASRKTSTEAFF. CDR3 nucleotides: TGTGCCAGCAGGAAGACAAGCACTGAAGCTTTCTTT. This chain uses TRBV27 with TRBJ1-1, with D unclear. With 6 bases removed from V and 4 bases from J, the gap between germline ends came to 9 bases. The CDR3 spans 12 residues. Germline lookup yields CDR1 MNHEY and CDR2 SMNVEV (reference sequence).

CDR3 sequence (DNA): TGTGCCTGGAGTGAACGGTTCACCGGGGAGCTGTTTTTT. Its translation: CAWSERFTGELFF. The V call is TRBV30, the J call TRBJ2-2; D call uncertain. Trimming left V 1 base short and J 4 bases short, with 7 bases between. There are 13 residues in the CDR3. Germline V gene lookup returns CDR1 GTSNPN and CDR2 SVGIG (reference sequence).

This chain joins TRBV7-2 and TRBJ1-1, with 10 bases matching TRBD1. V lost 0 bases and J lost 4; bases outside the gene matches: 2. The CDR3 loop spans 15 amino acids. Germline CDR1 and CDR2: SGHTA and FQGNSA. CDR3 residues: CASSLATGGGTEAFF. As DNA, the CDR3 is TGTGCCAGCAGCTTAGCGACAGGGGGCGGCACTGAAGCTTTCTTT.

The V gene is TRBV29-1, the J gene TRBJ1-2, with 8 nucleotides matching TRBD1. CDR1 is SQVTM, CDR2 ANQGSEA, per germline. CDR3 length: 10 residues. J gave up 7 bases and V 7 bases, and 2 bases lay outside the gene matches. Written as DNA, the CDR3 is TGCAGCGCTGGGACAGGTGGCTACACCTTC. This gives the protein CSAGTGGYTF. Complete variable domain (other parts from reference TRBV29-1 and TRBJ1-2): SAVISQKPSRDICQRGTSLTIQCQVDSQVTMMFWYRQQPGQSLTLIATANQGSEATYESGFVIDKFPISRPNLTFSTLTVSNMSPEDSSIYLCSAGTGGYTFGSGTRLTVV.

CDR3 DNA: TGTGCCAGCAGCGCCGCGGGGGCTAGCGGGACTTCGGGCACCGGGGAGCTGTTTTTT. Protein product: CASSAAGASGTSGTGELFF. V and J are TRBV9 and TRBJ2-2, with 9 nucleotides matching TRBD2. The J segment lost 4 bases and the V segment lost 3 bases, leaving 16 bases of the junction unmatched. This CDR3 is 19 amino acids long. Germline V gene data show CDR1 as SGDLS and CDR2 as YYNGEE.

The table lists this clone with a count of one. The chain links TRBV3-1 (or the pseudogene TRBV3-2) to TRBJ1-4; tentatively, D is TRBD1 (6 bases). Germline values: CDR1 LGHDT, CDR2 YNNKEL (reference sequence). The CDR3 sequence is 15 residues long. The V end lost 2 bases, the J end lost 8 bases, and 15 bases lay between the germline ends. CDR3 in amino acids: CASSQKTGGGEKLFF. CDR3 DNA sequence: TGTGCCAGCAGCCAAAAGACAGGAGGAGGCGAAAAACTGTTTTTT.

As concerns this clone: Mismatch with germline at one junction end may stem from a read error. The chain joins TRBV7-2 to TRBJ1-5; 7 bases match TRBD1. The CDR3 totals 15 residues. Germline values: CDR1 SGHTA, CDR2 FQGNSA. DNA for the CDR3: TGTGCCAGCAGCCCGCGACAGGGAGAAAATCGGCCCCAGCATTTT. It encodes CASSPRQGENRPQHF.

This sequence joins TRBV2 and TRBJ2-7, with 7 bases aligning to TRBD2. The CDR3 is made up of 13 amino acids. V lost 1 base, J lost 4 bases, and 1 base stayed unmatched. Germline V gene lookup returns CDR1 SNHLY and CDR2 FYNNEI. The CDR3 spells CASSEVGGYEQYV. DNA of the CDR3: TGTGCCAGCAGTGAAGTCGGGGGGTACGAGCAGTACGTC.

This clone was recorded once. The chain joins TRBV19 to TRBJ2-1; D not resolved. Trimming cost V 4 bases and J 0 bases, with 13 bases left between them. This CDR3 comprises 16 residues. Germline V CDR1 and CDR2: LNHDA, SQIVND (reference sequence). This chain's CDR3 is CASSTGPSSSYNEQFF. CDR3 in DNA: TGTGCCAGTAGTACTGGCCCCTCCTCCTCCTACAATGAGCAGTTCTTC.

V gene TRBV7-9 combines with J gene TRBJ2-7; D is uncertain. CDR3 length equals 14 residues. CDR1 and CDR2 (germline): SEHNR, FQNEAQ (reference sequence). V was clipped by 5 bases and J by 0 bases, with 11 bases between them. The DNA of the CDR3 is TGTGCCAGCAGCCCCGCGGAGAGCTCCTACGAGCAGTACGTC. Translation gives CASSPAESSYEQYV.

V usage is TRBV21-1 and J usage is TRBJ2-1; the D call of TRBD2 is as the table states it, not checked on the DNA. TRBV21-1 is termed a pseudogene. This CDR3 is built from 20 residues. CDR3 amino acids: CASSKGPGLATYGGYNEQFF. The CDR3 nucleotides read TGTGCCAGCAGCAAAGGACCGGGACTAGCGACATACGGGGGATACAATGAGCAGTTCTTC.

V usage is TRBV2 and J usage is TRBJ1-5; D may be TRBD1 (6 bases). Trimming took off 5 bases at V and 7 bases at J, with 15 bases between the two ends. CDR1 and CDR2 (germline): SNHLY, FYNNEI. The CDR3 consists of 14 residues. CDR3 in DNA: TGTGCCAGCAGTATTCAGGGGACGGGGCAGCCCCAGCATTTT. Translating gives CASSIQGTGQPQHF.